Listed here are 9 T cell receptor beta chains from one sample, sequenced in a study of blood T cells in healthy people across ages. The use of a sample-barcoded 5' primer and a J-beta primer mix characterized a second PCR of roughly 6 to 12 cycles. Via MiXCR, TCRdb re-called the 5' RACE reads, giving one row per CDR3 protein. Of approximately 1.5 million distinct CDR3 sequences listed, 30% to 40% are singletons. Sequenced sample: blood. The receptor set was obtained from a woman in her 30s in good health.

There are many counts of this clonotype. V usage is TRBV11-1 and J usage is TRBJ2-1, with 11 bases lining up with TRBD1. Trimming cost V 1 base and J 7 bases; bases outside gene matches: 6. This CDR3 is built from 16 residues. CDR1 SGHAT and CDR2 FQDESV come from the germline V gene (reference sequence). CDR3 sequence (DNA): TGTGCCAGCAGCTTAGTCGGAGGACAGGGGGCGAATGAGCAGTTCTTC. It translates to CASSLVGGQGANEQFF.

This chain links TRBV6-9 with TRBJ2-5, with D perhaps matching TRBD1 (6 bases). Germline V gene sequence: CDR1 MNHGY, CDR2 SVAAGI. The CDR3 loop spans 15 amino acids. V shed 6 bases and J shed 5 bases, with 19 bases lying between them. CDR3 amino acids: CASSQGQSDRETQYF. As DNA, the CDR3 is TGTGCCAGCAGCCAAGGGCAGTCAGACAGGGAGACCCAGTACTTC.

The V call is TRBV11-2, the J call TRBJ2-3, with 10 bases fitting TRBD2. The CDR3 is made up of 16 amino acids. After removal of 1 base from V and 6 bases from J, the junction contained 7 bases not matched to a gene. CDR1 and CDR2 (germline): SGHAT, FQNNGV. The CDR3 bases are TGTGCCAGCAGCTTAGTTCTAGCGGGAGTTCCGGATACGCAGTATTTT. Its translation: CASSLVLAGVPDTQYF. The variable domain in full, completed from reference TRBV11-2 and TRBJ2-3, reads EAGVAQSPRYKIIEKRQSVAFWCNPISGHATLYWYQQILGQGPKLLIQFQNNGVVDDSQLPKDRFSAERLKGVDSTLKIQPAKLEDSAVYLCASSLVLAGVPDTQYFGPGTRLTVL.

This clonotype was seen more than once but under ten times. This chain links TRBV4-2 with TRBJ1-5, with D perhaps matching TRBD1 (5 bases). The germline V gene encodes CDR1 LGHNA and CDR2 YNFKEQ. The CDR3 runs to 16 residues. V dropped 5 bases and J dropped 2 bases, with 16 bases sitting between them. CDR3 DNA sequence: TGTGCCAGCAGCGACAGCAGGGTTAGCGGCAATCAGCCCCAGCATTTT. Its translation: CASSDSRVSGNQPQHF.

This clonotype was counted at least ten times. The gene calls are TRBV7-2 and TRBJ2-5; weak D call: TRBD2 (7 bases). The CDR3 is 16 residues long. Between the trimmed V and J ends, which lost 5 bases and 5 bases, there was a span of 21 bases. CDR1 is SGHTA and CDR2 is FQGNSA in the germline V gene. As DNA, the CDR3 is TGTGCCAGCAGCCCTTTCGAGGGGGGGTTGAGGGAGACCCAGTACTTC. Translation gives CASSPFEGGLRETQYF.

In DNA form, the CDR3 reads TGTGCCAGCAGCGGGTCGGGACAGAACACAGATACGCAGTATTTT. Protein sequence: CASSGSGQNTDTQYF. The chain joins TRBV9 to TRBJ2-3, with TRBD1 matching 7 bases. The ends lost 3 bases at V and 2 bases at J; junction bases unmatched: 6. The CDR3 totals 15 residues. The germline gives CDR1 SGDLS, CDR2 YYNGEE.

The sample holds a few counts of this clonotype. V is TRBV27 and J is TRBJ1-2; tentative D call: TRBD1 (5 bases). Per germline, CDR1 MNHEY and CDR2 SMNVEV (reference sequence). This CDR3 is built from 15 residues. The V end was cut by 4 bases, the J end by 8 bases, with 20 bases between. CDR3 sequence: CASSSLHRDRYGYTF. Written as DNA, the CDR3 is TGTGCCAGCAGTTCCCTCCACCGAGACAGATACGGCTACACCTTC.

The chain combines TRBV15 with TRBJ1-4, with a weak D call TRBD1 (5 bases). The CDR3 extends over 14 amino acids. Germline CDR1 is LNHNV and CDR2 is YYDKDF (reference sequence). V gave up 9 bases and J gave up 5 bases, with 16 bases separating them. CDR3 residues: CATRSGSTNEKLFF. CDR3 DNA: TGTGCCACTAGATCAGGGTCTACCAATGAAAAACTGTTTTTT. The whole variable domain, remainder taken from reference TRBV15 and TRBJ1-4, is DAMVIQNPRYQVTQFGKPVTLSCSQTLNHNVMYWYQQKSSQAPKLLFHYYDKDFNNEADTPDNFQSRRPNTSFCFLDIRSPGLGDTAMYLCATRSGSTNEKLFFGSGTQLSVL.

This clonotype appeared a few times. V usage is TRBV28 and J usage is TRBJ2-7, with 9 bases that match TRBD2. Germline trimming cut 8 bases from V and 0 bases from J; bases unmatched to any gene: 11. The CDR3 spans 16 residues. Germline CDR1 is MDHEN and CDR2 is SYDVKM. The CDR3 nucleotides are TGTGCCAGCTCTAACTTAGCGGGAGTCACCTCCTACGAGCAGTACTTC. Translated, it gives CASSNLAGVTSYEQYF.